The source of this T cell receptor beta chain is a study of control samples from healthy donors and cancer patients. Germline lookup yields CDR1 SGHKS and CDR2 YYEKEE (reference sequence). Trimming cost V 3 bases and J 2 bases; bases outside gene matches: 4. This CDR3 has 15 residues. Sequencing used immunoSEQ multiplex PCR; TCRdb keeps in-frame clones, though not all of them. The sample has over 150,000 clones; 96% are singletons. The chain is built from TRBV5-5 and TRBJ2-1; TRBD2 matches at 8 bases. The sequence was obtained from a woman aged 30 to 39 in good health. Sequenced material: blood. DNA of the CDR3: TGTGCCAGCAGCTCGGGGGGACTAGCCTACAATGAGCAGTTCTTC. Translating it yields CASSSGGLAYNEQFF.